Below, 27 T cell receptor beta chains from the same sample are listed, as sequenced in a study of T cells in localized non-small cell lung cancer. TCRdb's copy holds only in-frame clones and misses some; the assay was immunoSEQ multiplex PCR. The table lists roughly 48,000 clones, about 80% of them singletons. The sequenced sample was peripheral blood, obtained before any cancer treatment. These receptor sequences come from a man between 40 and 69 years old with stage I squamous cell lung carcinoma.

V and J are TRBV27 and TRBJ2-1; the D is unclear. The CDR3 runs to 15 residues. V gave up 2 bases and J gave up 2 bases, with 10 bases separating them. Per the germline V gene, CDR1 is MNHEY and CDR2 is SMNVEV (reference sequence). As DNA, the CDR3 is TGTGCCAGCAGTTTACGAGGAGCACCCTACAATGAGCAGTTCTTC. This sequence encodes CASSLRGAPYNEQFF.

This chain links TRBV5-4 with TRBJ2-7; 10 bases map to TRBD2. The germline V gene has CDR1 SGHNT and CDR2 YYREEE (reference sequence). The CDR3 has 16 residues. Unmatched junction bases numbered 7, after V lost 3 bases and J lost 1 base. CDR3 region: CASSSSTSGLSYEQYF. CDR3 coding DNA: TGTGCCAGCAGCTCCTCGACTAGCGGGCTTTCCTACGAGCAGTACTTC.

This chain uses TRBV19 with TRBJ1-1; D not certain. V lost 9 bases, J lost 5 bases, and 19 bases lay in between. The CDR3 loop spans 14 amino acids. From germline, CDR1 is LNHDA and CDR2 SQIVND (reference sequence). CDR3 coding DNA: TGTGCCAGCAAACCGGGTCCTAGCGTAACTGAAGCTTTCTTT. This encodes CASKPGPSVTEAFF.

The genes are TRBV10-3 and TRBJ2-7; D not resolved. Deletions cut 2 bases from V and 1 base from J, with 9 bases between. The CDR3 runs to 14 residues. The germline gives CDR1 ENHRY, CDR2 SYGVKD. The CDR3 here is CAISESVASYEQYF. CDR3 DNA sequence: TGTGCCATCAGTGAGAGTGTGGCTTCCTACGAGCAGTACTTC.

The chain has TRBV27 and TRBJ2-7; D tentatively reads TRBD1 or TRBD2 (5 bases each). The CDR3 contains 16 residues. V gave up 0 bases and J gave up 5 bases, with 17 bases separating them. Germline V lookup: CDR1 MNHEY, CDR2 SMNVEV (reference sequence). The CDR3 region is CASSLSHIGAGDEQYF. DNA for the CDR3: TGTGCCAGCAGTTTATCCCACATAGGGGCCGGGGACGAGCAGTACTTC.

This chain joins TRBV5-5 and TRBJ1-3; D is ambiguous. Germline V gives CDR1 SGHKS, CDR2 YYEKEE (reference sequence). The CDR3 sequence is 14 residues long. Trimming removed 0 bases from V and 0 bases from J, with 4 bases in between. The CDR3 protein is CASSLDLSGNTIYF. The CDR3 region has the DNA TGTGCCAGCAGCTTGGACCTCTCTGGAAACACCATATATTTT.

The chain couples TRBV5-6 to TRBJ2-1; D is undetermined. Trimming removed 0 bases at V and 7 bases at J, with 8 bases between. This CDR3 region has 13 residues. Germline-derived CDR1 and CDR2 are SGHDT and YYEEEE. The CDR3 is CASSLGLGNEQFF. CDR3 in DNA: TGTGCCAGCAGCTTGGGGCTAGGGAATGAGCAGTTCTTC.

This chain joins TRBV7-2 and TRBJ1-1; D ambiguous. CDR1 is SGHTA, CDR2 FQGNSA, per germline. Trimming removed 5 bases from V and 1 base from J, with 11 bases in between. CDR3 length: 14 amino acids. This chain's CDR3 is CASSPWAGNTEAFF. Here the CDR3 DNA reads TGTGCCAGCAGCCCCTGGGCTGGGAACACTGAAGCTTTCTTT.

The DNA for the CDR3 is TGTGCCAGCAGCTTAGGCAGGGATCGGGCCTATAATTCACCCCTCCACTTT. Protein: CASSLGRDRAYNSPLHF. The chain has TRBV7-9 and TRBJ1-6; D is perhaps TRBD1 (5 bases). The V gene's germline CDR1 is SEHNR and CDR2 FQNEAQ (reference sequence). The CDR3 loop spans 17 amino acids. The V and J ends lost 1 base and 2 bases respectively, with 12 bases between them.

The chain's CDR3 is CAWGGQETQYF. DNA of the CDR3: TGTGCCTGGGGGGGTCAAGAGACCCAGTACTTC. The J gene is TRBJ2-5, the V gene TRBV2; 7 bases are shared with TRBD2. This CDR3 has 11 amino acids. Unmatched junction bases numbered 2, after V lost 11 bases and J lost 2 bases. Germline V lookup: CDR1 SNHLY, CDR2 FYNNEI.

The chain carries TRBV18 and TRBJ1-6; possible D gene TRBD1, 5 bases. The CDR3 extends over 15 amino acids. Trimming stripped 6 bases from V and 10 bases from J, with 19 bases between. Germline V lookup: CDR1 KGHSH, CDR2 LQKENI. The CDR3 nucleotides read TGTGCCAGCTCTCCCGCCGCGGGGGTCGGGTCACCCCTCCACTTT. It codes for CASSPAAGVGSPLHF.

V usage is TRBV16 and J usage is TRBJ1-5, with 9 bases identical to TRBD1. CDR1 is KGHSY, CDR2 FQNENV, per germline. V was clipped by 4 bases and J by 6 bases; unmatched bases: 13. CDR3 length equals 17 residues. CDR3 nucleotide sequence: TGTGCCAGCAGCCCCATCTCAGGGACAGGGTCGGGTCAGCCCCAGCATTTT. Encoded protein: CASSPISGTGSGQPQHF.

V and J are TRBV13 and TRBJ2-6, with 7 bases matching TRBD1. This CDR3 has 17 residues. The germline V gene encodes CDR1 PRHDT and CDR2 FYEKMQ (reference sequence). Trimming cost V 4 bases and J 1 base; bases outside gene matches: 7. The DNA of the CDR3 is TGTGCCAGCAGCTGGGGACAGAGCACATCTGGGGCCAACGTCCTGACTTTC. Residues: CASSWGQSTSGANVLTF.

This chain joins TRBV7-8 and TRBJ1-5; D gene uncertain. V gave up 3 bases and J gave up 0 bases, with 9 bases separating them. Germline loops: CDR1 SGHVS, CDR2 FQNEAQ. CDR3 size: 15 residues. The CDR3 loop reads CASSLATYSNQPQHF. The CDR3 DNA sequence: TGTGCCAGCAGCTTGGCGACGTATAGCAATCAGCCCCAGCATTTT.

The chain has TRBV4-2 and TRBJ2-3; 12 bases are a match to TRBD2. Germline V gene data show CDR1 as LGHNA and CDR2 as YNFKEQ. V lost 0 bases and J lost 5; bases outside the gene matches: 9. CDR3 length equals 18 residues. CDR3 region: CASSQDWGSSGGEDTQYF. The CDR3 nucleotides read TGTGCCAGCAGCCAAGATTGGGGTTCTAGCGGGGGGGAAGATACGCAGTATTTT.

Here the CDR3 DNA reads TGTGCCAGCAGCGCAACAGGTGAAGGAGAGACCCAGTACTTC. Encoded protein: CASSATGEGETQYF. The chain links TRBV9 to TRBJ2-5, with D tentatively TRBD1 (5 bases). The CDR3 length is 14 residues. Trimming removed 3 bases from V and 4 bases from J, with 13 bases in between. Germline loops: CDR1 SGDLS, CDR2 YYNGEE.

CDR3 DNA sequence: TGTGCCAGCAGACTTGACCGGGGGAGCTCCTACGAGCAGTACTTC. It is translated as CASRLDRGSSYEQYF. The chain uses TRBV6-5 and TRBJ2-7; a possible D gene is TRBD2 (6 bases). The CDR3 has 15 amino acids. The germline gives CDR1 MNHEY, CDR2 SVGAGI. Trimming pared 6 bases from V and 0 bases from J, leaving 15 bases between.

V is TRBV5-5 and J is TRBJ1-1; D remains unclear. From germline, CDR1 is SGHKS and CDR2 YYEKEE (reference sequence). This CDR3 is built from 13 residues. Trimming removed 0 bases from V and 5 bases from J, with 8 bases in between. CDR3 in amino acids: CASSLGDETEAFF. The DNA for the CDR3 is TGTGCCAGCAGCTTGGGGGATGAGACTGAAGCTTTCTTT.

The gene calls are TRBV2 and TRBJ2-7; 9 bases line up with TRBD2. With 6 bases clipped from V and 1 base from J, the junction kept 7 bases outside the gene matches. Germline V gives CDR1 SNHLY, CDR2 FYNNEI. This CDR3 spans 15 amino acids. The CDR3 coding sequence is TGTGCCAGCAGGGCAAGCGGGGGGCCATCCTACGAGCAGTACTTC. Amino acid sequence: CASRASGGPSYEQYF.

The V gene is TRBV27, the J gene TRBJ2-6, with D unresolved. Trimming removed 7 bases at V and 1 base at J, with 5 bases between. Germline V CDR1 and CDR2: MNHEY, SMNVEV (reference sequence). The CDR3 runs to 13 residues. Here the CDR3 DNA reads TGTGCCAGCACCCAATCTGGGGCCAACGTCCTGACTTTC. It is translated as CASTQSGANVLTF.

The CDR3 protein is CAVRVAGVTDTQYF. DNA for the CDR3: TGTGCCGTCCGGGTAGCGGGGGTCACAGATACGCAGTATTTT. This chain uses TRBV6-5 with TRBJ2-3, with 9 bases lining up with TRBD2. The CDR3 length is 14 residues. With 11 bases clipped from V and 2 bases from J, the junction kept 8 bases outside the gene matches. Germline V lookup: CDR1 MNHEY, CDR2 SVGAGI.

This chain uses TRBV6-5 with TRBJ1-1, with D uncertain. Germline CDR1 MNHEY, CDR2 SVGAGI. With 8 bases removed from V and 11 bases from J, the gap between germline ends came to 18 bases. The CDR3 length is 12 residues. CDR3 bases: TGTGCCAGCCGACACAATACAGAGACCGCTTTCTTT. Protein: CASRHNTETAFF.

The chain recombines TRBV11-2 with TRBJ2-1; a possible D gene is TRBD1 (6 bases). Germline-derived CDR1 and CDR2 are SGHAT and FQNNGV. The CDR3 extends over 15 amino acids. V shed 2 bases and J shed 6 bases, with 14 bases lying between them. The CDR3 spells CASSLRGTIGNEQFF. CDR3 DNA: TGTGCCAGCAGCTTAAGGGGGACCATTGGCAATGAGCAGTTCTTC.

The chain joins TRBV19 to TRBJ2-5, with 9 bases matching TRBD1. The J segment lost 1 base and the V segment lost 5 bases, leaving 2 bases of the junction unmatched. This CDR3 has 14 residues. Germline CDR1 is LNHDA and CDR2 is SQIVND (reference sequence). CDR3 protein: CASSVGQGQETQYF. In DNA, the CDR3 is TGTGCCAGTAGTGTGGGACAGGGCCAAGAGACCCAGTACTTC.

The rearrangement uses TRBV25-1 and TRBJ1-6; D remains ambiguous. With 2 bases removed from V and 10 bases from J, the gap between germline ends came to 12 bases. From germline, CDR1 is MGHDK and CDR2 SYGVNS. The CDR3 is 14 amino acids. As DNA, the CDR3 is TGTGCCAGCAGTGAAGAGGGCAGTTGGTCACCCCTCCACTTT. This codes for CASSEEGSWSPLHF.

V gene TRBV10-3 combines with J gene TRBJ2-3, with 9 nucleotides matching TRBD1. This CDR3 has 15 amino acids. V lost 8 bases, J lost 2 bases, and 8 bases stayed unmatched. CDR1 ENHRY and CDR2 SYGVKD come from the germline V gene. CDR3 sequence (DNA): TGTGCCATCTCCCGACAGGGGGTAATCACAGATACGCAGTATTTT. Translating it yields CAISRQGVITDTQYF.

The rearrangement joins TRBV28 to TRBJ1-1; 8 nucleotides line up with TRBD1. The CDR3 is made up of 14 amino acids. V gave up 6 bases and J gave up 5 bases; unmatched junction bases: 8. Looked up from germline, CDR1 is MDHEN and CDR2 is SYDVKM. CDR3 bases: TGTGCCAGCAGCTTAAGACAGGGGCGAACTGAAGCTTTCTTT. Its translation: CASSLRQGRTEAFF.